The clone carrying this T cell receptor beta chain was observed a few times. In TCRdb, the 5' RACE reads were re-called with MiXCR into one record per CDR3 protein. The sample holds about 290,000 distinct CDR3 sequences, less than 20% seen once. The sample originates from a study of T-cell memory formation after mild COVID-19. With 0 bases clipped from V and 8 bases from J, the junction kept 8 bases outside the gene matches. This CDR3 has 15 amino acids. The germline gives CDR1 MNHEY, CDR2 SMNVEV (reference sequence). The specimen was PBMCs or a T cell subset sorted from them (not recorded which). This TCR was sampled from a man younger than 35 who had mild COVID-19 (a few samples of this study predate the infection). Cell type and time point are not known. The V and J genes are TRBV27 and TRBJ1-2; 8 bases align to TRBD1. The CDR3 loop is CASSLSGTGVDGYTF. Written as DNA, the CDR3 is TGTGCCAGCAGTTTATCCGGGACAGGAGTGGACGGCTACACCTTC.